These T cell receptor beta chains were read from a single sample in a study of blood T cell repertoires in COVID-19. Generated by immunoSEQ multiplex PCR, the TCRdb table keeps only in-frame clones and is missing some. The sample contains about 47,000 clones, 84% of which appear only once. Specimen: peripheral blood. The receptors were sampled from a man aged 50 to 60 with acute or convalescent COVID-19. Both conserved end residues are part of each CDR3. A D gene is named only where the DNA matches it firmly. Clone sizes are given selectively: once, few, many, or a class where the clone is expanded.

d_call	cdr3_length	v_call	clone_size	j_call	cdr3_aa	cdr3_nt
.	15	TRBV7-2	.	TRBJ2-6	CASSLGGSGANVLTF	TGTGCCAGCAGCTTAGGCGGCTCTGGGGCCAACGTCCTGACTTTC
.	15	TRBV7-9	few	TRBJ2-2	CASTPGRVNTGELFF	TGTGCCAGCACGCCAGGCAGGGTAAACACCGGGGAGCTGTTTTTT
TRBD1	14	TRBV7-9	.	TRBJ1-6	CASSRGQEYSPLHF	TGTGCCAGCAGCCGGGGACAGGAGTATTCACCCCTCCACTTT
TRBD2	19	TRBV18	.	TRBJ2-1	CASSPLPLLLAGDYNEQFF	TGTGCCAGCTCACCACTTCCACTACTACTAGCGGGGGACTACAATGAGCAGTTCTTC
TRBD1	14	TRBV4-1	.	TRBJ2-7	CASSQGQGNYEQYF	TGCGCCAGCAGCCAAGGACAGGGTAACTACGAGCAGTACTTC
TRBD2	15	TRBV2	.	TRBJ2-1	CASSLSGSSYNEQFF	TGTGCCAGCAGCCTCAGCGGGAGCTCCTACAATGAGCAGTTCTTC
TRBD2	14	TRBV11-2	.	TRBJ2-5	CASSQSGRGETQYF	TGTGCCAGCAGCCAATCGGGGCGGGGGGAGACCCAGTACTTC
TRBD1	18	TRBV6-2/TRBV6-3	.	TRBJ2-6	CASSTPLTGFAGANVLTF	TGTGCCAGCAGTACCCCTTTGACAGGGTTCGCAGGGGCCAACGTCCTGACTTTC
TRBD2	15	TRBV4-3	.	TRBJ2-3	CASSQGEGVVDTQYF	TGCGCCAGCAGCCAGGGGGAGGGAGTGGTAGATACGCAGTATTTT
TRBD1	15	TRBV28	.	TRBJ1-4	CASSLTGGKGEKLFF	TGTGCCAGCAGCTTAACAGGGGGTAAAGGGGAAAAACTGTTTTTT
.	14	TRBV10-3	.	TRBJ1-2	CAIRDRTSNYGYTF	TGTGCCATCAGAGACAGGACTTCTAACTATGGCTACACCTTC
.	16	TRBV7-9	.	TRBJ2-1	CASSPDSGGAYNEQFF	TGTGCCAGCAGCCCGGACTCCGGGGGAGCGTACAATGAGCAGTTCTTC
.	13	TRBV30	.	TRBJ1-2	CAWRKGEDYGYTF	TGTGCCTGGAGGAAAGGGGAGGACTATGGCTACACCTTC
.	17	TRBV4-2	.	TRBJ1-3	CASSQPVGKASGNTIYF	TGTGCCAGCAGCCAACCTGTCGGGAAGGCATCTGGAAACACCATATATTTT
TRBD2	17	TRBV6-2/TRBV6-3	.	TRBJ2-7	CASSYTGSGRVSYEQYF	TGTGCCAGCAGTTACACGGGTAGCGGGAGGGTCTCCTACGAGCAGTACTTC
.	16	TRBV7-2	few	TRBJ1-6	CASSRDRSTGNSPLHF	TGTGCCAGCAGCCGTGACAGGTCAACCGGTAATTCACCCCTCCACTTT
.	13	TRBV12-3/TRBV12-4	.	TRBJ2-5	CASSPRRGETQYF	TGTGCCAGCAGTCCAAGGAGGGGAGAGACCCAGTACTTC
.	12	TRBV30	.	TRBJ2-3	CAWSSRTDTQYF	TGTGCCTGGAGTTCTCGGACTGATACGCAGTATTTT
.	16	TRBV7-9	.	TRBJ1-2	CASSSRQPGSNYGYTF	TGTGCCAGCAGCTCCCGACAGCCCGGATCTAACTATGGCTACACCTTC
TRBD1	14	TRBV24-1	.	TRBJ2-1	CATSDPGTGNEQFF	TGTGCCACCAGTGACCCAGGGACAGGGAATGAGCAGTTCTTC
.	17	TRBV9	.	TRBJ1-5	CASLPTGSDGGNQPQHF	TGTGCCAGCTTACCCACGGGTAGCGACGGGGGCAATCAGCCCCAGCATTTT
TRBD2	17	TRBV2	.	TRBJ2-4	CASSAPFAAGGGNIQYF	TGTGCCAGCAGTGCTCCATTTGCAGCGGGGGGAGGTAACATTCAGTACTTC
TRBD2	13	TRBV12-3/TRBV12-4	.	TRBJ2-5	CASSFRGEETQYF	TGTGCCAGCAGTTTCCGGGGGGAAGAGACCCAGTACTTC
TRBD2	16	TRBV27	.	TRBJ2-1	CASSMRVAGSYNEQFF	TGTGCCAGCAGTATGCGAGTAGCGGGGTCTTACAATGAGCAGTTCTTC
TRBD2	14	TRBV5-1	.	TRBJ2-3	CASRSSGGTDTQYF	TGCGCCAGCAGATCTAGCGGGGGGACAGATACGCAGTATTTT
.	15	TRBV28	.	TRBJ1-2	CASSLVGAGNYGYTF	TGTGCCAGCAGTTTAGTTGGTGCTGGCAACTATGGCTACACCTTC
TRBD1	13	TRBV29-1	.	TRBJ2-3	CSVPGQGTDTQYF	TGCAGCGTGCCGGGACAGGGCACAGATACGCAGTATTTT
TRBD2	14	TRBV3-1/TRBV3-2	.	TRBJ2-1	CASSQDPAGLEQFF	TGTGCCAGCAGCCAAGACCCAGCGGGGCTTGAGCAGTTCTTC
TRBD1	15	TRBV5-1	.	TRBJ1-2	CASSKPTGGIEGYTF	TGCGCCAGCTCCAAACCCACAGGGGGCATTGAGGGCTACACCTTC
.	14	TRBV20-1	.	TRBJ2-3	CSASFVSTTDTQYF	TGCAGTGCTAGTTTCGTGTCTACCACAGATACGCAGTATTTT
.	15	TRBV3-1/TRBV3-2	few	TRBJ1-2	CASSQGQGNHYGYTF	TGTGCCAGCAGCCAGGGACAAGGTAATCACTATGGCTACACCTTC
TRBD1	13	TRBV28	.	TRBJ2-5	CASSIRGRETQYF	TGTGCCAGCAGTATCAGGGGGCGAGAGACCCAGTACTTC
.	16	TRBV2	.	TRBJ1-1	CASNLKPGHMNTEAFF	TGTGCCAGCAATCTGAAGCCGGGACATATGAACACTGAAGCTTTCTTT
TRBD1	14	TRBV4-1	once	TRBJ1-2	CASSPRDRGTGYTF	TGCGCCAGCAGCCCCCGGGACAGGGGAACTGGCTACACCTTC
.	12	TRBV20-1	.	TRBJ2-4	CSASDSVNIQYF	TGCAGTGCTAGTGACTCCGTAAACATTCAGTACTTC
.	13	TRBV4-2	.	TRBJ1-2	CASSQRGATGYTF	TGTGCCAGCAGCCAAAGGGGTGCGACAGGCTACACCTTC
TRBD1	18	TRBV6-2/TRBV6-3	.	TRBJ1-5	CASSYPTGQGSVNQPQHF	TGTGCCAGCAGTTACCCTACTGGACAGGGGAGTGTCAATCAGCCCCAGCATTTT
.	14	TRBV19	few	TRBJ2-3	CASRPGLSTDTQYF	TGTGCCAGCCGACCGGGACTTAGCACAGATACGCAGTATTTT
TRBD2	15	TRBV14	.	TRBJ2-2	CASSQTGLGAGELFF	TGTGCCAGCAGCCAAACGGGACTAGGGGCCGGGGAGCTGTTTTTT
.	17	TRBV28	.	TRBJ2-1	CASSSPVVAGTYNEQFF	TGTGCCAGCAGTTCGCCCGTGGTTGCAGGGACCTACAATGAGCAGTTCTTC
TRBD1	14	TRBV3-1/TRBV3-2	.	TRBJ2-7	CASSRQGSSYEQYF	TGTGCCAGCAGCCGACAGGGGAGCTCCTACGAGCAGTACTTC
.	12	TRBV7-9	.	TRBJ1-2	CASSVEYYGYTF	TGTGCCAGCAGCGTTGAGTACTATGGCTACACCTTC
TRBD1	12	TRBV10-3	.	TRBJ1-2	CAIRRDSSGYTF	TGTGCCATCAGGCGGGACAGCTCTGGCTACACCTTC
TRBD1	13	TRBV6-5	once	TRBJ1-2	CASSYRTGLGYTF	TGTGCCAGCAGTTACAGGACAGGGCTTGGCTACACCTTC
TRBD2	15	TRBV7-2	.	TRBJ2-7	CASSLLEREVYEQYF	TGTGCCAGCAGCTTACTAGAGCGGGAGGTCTACGAGCAGTACTTC
.	15	TRBV28	.	TRBJ1-3	CASSFNIFSGNTIYF	TGTGCCAGCAGTTTTAATATATTCTCTGGAAACACCATATATTTT
.	15	TRBV9	few	TRBJ1-4	CASSVGGGTNEKLFF	TGTGCCAGCAGCGTAGGCGGTGGGACTAATGAAAAACTGTTTTTT
.	13	TRBV28	.	TRBJ2-3	CAGGGGATDTQYF	TGTGCAGGGGGTGGGGGAGCCACAGATACGCAGTATTTT
.	12	TRBV29-1	once	TRBJ1-2	CSVGGRVGGYTF	TGCAGCGTTGGGGGCAGGGTAGGTGGCTACACCTTC
TRBD2	16	TRBV11-2	.	TRBJ2-3	CASSIGSSGSFGTQYF	TGTGCCAGCAGCATTGGCTCTAGCGGGTCGTTCGGTACGCAGTATTTT
.	15	TRBV28	.	TRBJ2-5	CASSFPQDGWETQYF	TGTGCCAGCAGTTTCCCCCAGGATGGATGGGAGACCCAGTACTTC
.	16	TRBV11-2	.	TRBJ2-2	CASSPGTSGNTGELFF	TGTGCCAGCAGCCCCGGTACTAGTGGGAACACCGGGGAGCTGTTTTTT
.	12	TRBV18	.	TRBJ2-7	CASSGQSYEQYF	TGTGCCAGCTCTGGCCAATCCTACGAGCAGTACTTC
.	16	TRBV2	.	TRBJ1-2	CASSVNFGGANYGYTF	TGTGCCAGCAGTGTGAACTTCGGGGGGGCTAACTATGGCTACACCTTC
TRBD1	13	TRBV15	.	TRBJ1-1	CATRDRVNTEAFF	TGTGCCACCAGGGACAGGGTAAACACTGAAGCTTTCTTT
.	14	TRBV15	.	TRBJ1-6	CATSRDRGGTPLHF	TGTGCCACCAGCAGAGATAGAGGGGGTACACCCCTCCACTTT
.	16	TRBV24-1	few	TRBJ2-3	CATSDPRFNRADTQYF	TGTGCCACCAGTGATCCCAGATTTAACAGGGCAGATACGCAGTATTTT
TRBD1	16	TRBV7-8	.	TRBJ2-3	CASRPNRGLTTDTQYF	TGTGCCAGCAGGCCCAACAGGGGTCTAACCACAGATACGCAGTATTTT
TRBD1	14	TRBV27	.	TRBJ2-5	CASRATGGRETQYF	TGTGCCAGCAGGGCAACAGGGGGCCGGGAGACCCAGTACTTC
TRBD2	16	TRBV29-1	once	TRBJ2-4	CSVVLVAGGAKNIQYF	TGCAGCGTTGTCCTAGTAGCGGGGGGAGCCAAAAACATTCAGTACTTC